The 6 T cell receptor beta chains given below trace back to one sample, sequenced in a study of identical twins (dated by TCRdb to 2016 to 2017). Library method: 5' RACE. Sequencing took place on an Illumina HiSeq 2000. TCRdb trimmed the raw reads at Q25, called clones with MiXCR and kept productive beta chains. Each CDR3 protein gets just one entry, which takes the most common genes and DNA from the rows behind it. The sample yields approximately 700,000 distinct CDR3 sequences; 18% were counted once. The biggest ten clones account for over 10% of the sample. The same data also contributed to another study, on T cells expressing NK-cell markers.

The sequenced sample was PBMCs. The receptor set was obtained from a woman younger than 35 in good health.

This clonotype was detected only a few times. The chain recombines TRBV12-3 or TRBV12-4 with TRBJ1-2; 9 nucleotides agree with TRBD1. The CDR3 spans 14 residues. J gave up 7 bases and V 5 bases, and 8 bases lay outside the gene matches. The CDR3 region has the DNA TGTGCCAGCAGTACGGGACAGGGAGTCGGTGGCTACACCTTC. It yields the protein CASSTGQGVGGYTF.

The V and J genes are TRBV6-1 and TRBJ2-7, with D possibly matching TRBD1 (5 bases). The V gene's germline CDR1 is MNHNS and CDR2 SASEGT. CDR3 length equals 16 residues. V lost 10 bases and J lost 0, with 22 bases in between. The chain's CDR3 is CATRRTHSQGSYEQYF. CDR3 sequence (DNA): TGTGCCACCCGACGGACCCACTCCCAGGGCTCCTACGAGCAGTACTTC.

There are a few counts of this clonotype. The chain has TRBV20-1 and TRBJ2-1; 9 bases are shared with TRBD2. The CDR3 sequence is 14 residues long. Germline lookup yields CDR1 DFQATT and CDR2 SNEGSKA (reference sequence). V lost 1 base to trimming and J lost 4 bases; unmatched junction nucleotides: 2. DNA of the CDR3: TGCAGTGCTAGAGGACTAGCGGATTACAATGAGCAGTTCTTC. Protein sequence: CSARGLADYNEQFF.

This clonotype occurred a few times. This chain uses TRBV7-2 with TRBJ2-7, with TRBD2 matching over 7 bases. Germline CDR1 reads SGHTA; CDR2 reads FQGNSA. V lost 1 base to trimming and J lost 1 base; unmatched junction nucleotides: 4. The CDR3 consists of 15 residues. This CDR3 reads CASSLGGSGSYEQYF. For the CDR3, the DNA is TGTGCCAGCAGCTTAGGCGGGAGTGGATCCTACGAGCAGTACTTC.

The V gene is TRBV21-1, the J gene TRBJ1-1; the table assigns TRBD1, which was not confirmed against the DNA. TRBV21-1 is noted as a pseudogene. This CDR3 is built from 20 residues. In nucleotides, the CDR3 is TGTGCCAGCAGCAAAGGACCGGACAGGGGGCGCATGTCCCGTCGCACTGAAGCTTTCTTT. It specifies CASSKGPDRGRMSRRTEAFF.

This clonotype was observed a few times. The CDR3 loop reads CAISETLRDTDSNQPQHF. In DNA form, the CDR3 reads TGTGCCATCAGTGAGACGCTCCGGGACACGGATAGCAATCAGCCCCAGCATTTT. The rearrangement uses TRBV10-3 and TRBJ1-5, with D perhaps TRBD1 (6 bases). V was shortened by 2 bases and J by 0 bases, with 17 bases between the two germline ends. Germline-derived CDR1 and CDR2 are ENHRY and SYGVKD. There are 18 residues in the CDR3.